The T cell receptor beta chain under discussion was sequenced for a study of blood T cell repertoires in COVID-19. Study-wide context: Sites in the United States, Italy and Spain provided acute and convalescent COVID-19 samples. Sample material is recorded as cDNA or gDNA derived from T cells, B-cell-depleted T cells, or PBMCs.

CDR1 is LGHNT and CDR2 is FRNRAP in the germline V gene. The CDR3 has 12 residues. The ends were cut back, 1 base at V and 6 bases at J, with 5 bases in the middle. Source study methods: For nucleated cells, counts were estimated from reference gene primer amplification. Libraries were prepared by immunoSEQ multiplex PCR; TCRdb keeps only in-frame clonotypes and omits some of them. V and J calls and clone size come straight from that table; D and trimming were deduced from the DNA. The data contain about 200,000 clones, less than 90% of them singletons. The chain joins TRBV12-5 to TRBJ2-3; TRBD2 is a possible D gene (5 bases). The sequenced sample consisted of peripheral blood. The sequence was collected from a woman aged 70-85 years with acute or convalescent COVID-19. CDR3 DNA: TGTGCTAGTGGTTTGGGCGGGGATACGCAGTATTTT. It yields the protein CASGLGGDTQYF.